Included here is one T cell receptor beta chain sequence, with context. The data originate from a study of technical replicates of blood from four donors. The assay was immunoSEQ multiplex PCR, and TCRdb's table has in-frame clones only and misses some. Found here are approximately 51,000 clones, around 93% of them singletons; the top ten hold roughly 4.3%. The CDR3 consists of 14 residues. V dropped 1 base and J dropped 2 bases, with 9 bases sitting between them. Looked up from germline, CDR1 is SGHTA and CDR2 is FQGNSA. This sequence joins TRBV7-2 and TRBJ2-7; no clear D gene. Sequenced material: PBMCs. This receptor was taken from a human donor in good health. Some clones in this sample may be carry-over from other donors' samples. The CDR3, as DNA: TGTGCCAGCAGCTTAGGTGGAGTCACCTACGAGCAGTACTTC. Translated: CASSLGGVTYEQYF.